These T cell receptor beta chains were read from a single sample in a study of identifying expanded T cells in peripheral blood. TCRdb's copy holds only in-frame clones and misses some; the assay was immunoSEQ multiplex PCR. Here the sample spans about 50,000 clones, over 80% being singletons. The sample comprised blood. The receptors here all came from a person aged 18 to 70 in good health. Each CDR3 is given with its conserved first and last residue. The D gene is left open where the match is weak. Part of the rows lack a size; the others show once, few, many or a class for expanded clones.

J gene,V gene,clone size,D gene,CDR3 protein,CDR3 DNA
TRBJ1-2,TRBV29-1,large,NA,CSVVEGNGYTF,TGCAGCGTTGTGGAAGGGAATGGCTACACCTTC
TRBJ2-1,TRBV9,NA,NA,CASSVGGEQFF,TGTGCCAGCAGCGTAGGCGGTGAGCAGTTCTTC
TRBJ1-2,TRBV11-3,NA,NA,CASSRPQAYGYTF,TGTGCCAGCAGCCGGCCACAGGCCTATGGCTACACCTTC
TRBJ2-3,TRBV5-4,NA,NA,CASSRTGKSTDTQYF,TGTGCCAGCAGCAGGACCGGAAAAAGCACAGATACGCAGTATTTT
TRBJ1-5,TRBV27,many,NA,CATRDARLSNQPQHF,TGTGCCACTAGGGACGCGAGACTTAGCAATCAGCCCCAGCATTTT
TRBJ2-4,TRBV6-6,NA,NA,CASSYSGPRNIQYF,TGTGCCAGCAGTTACTCTGGCCCAAGAAACATTCAGTACTTC
TRBJ2-2,TRBV12-2,NA,NA,CASRLAPRECTNTGELFF,TGTGCAAGTCGCTTAGCGCCACGGGAGTGCACGAACACCGGGGAGCTGTTTTTT
TRBJ1-2,TRBV5-1,NA,TRBD1,CASSASSGTGSYGYTF,TGCGCCAGCAGCGCAAGCTCCGGGACAGGGAGCTATGGCTACACCTTC
TRBJ2-5,TRBV5-1,NA,TRBD2,CASSLGLAGKETQYF,TGCGCCAGCAGCTTGGGGCTAGCGGGAAAAGAGACCCAGTACTTC
TRBJ2-3,TRBV9,NA,TRBD1,CASSPRGGGQGQNTQYF,TGTGCCAGCAGCCCCCGAGGAGGGGGACAGGGTCAGAATACGCAGTATTTT
TRBJ2-5,TRBV7-9,NA,NA,CASSPFDSGSYFGETQYF,TGTGCCAGCAGCCCCTTTGATTCTGGGAGCTATTTTGGTGAGACCCAGTACTTC
TRBJ2-5,TRBV30,NA,NA,CAWSVQGETQYF,TGTGCCTGGAGTGTACAGGGCGAGACCCAGTACTTC
TRBJ2-1,TRBV6-5,once,TRBD2,CASSNLLAKAEQFF,TGTGCCAGCAGTAACCTACTAGCGAAGGCTGAGCAGTTCTTC
TRBJ2-1,TRBV5-1,NA,TRBD2,CASSSSGGSEQFF,TGCGCCAGCAGCTCTAGCGGGGGTAGTGAGCAGTTCTTC
TRBJ2-7,TRBV6-6,NA,NA,CASSYSGAGVGYEQYF,TGTGCCAGCAGTTACTCGGGGGCGGGAGTCGGGTACGAGCAGTACTTC
TRBJ1-1,TRBV9,NA,NA,CASSVVTGSVAAFF,TGTGCCAGCAGCGTAGTCACAGGGTCGGTCGCCGCTTTCTTT
TRBJ1-2,TRBV28,NA,NA,CASSQGVLGGYTF,TGTGCCAGCAGTCAAGGGGTTCTCGGTGGCTACACCTTC
TRBJ1-2,TRBV9,few,NA,CASSVALAGIYGYTF,TGTGCCAGCAGCGTAGCTTTGGCAGGGATCTATGGCTACACCTTC
TRBJ1-3,TRBV5-6,NA,NA,CASSLAAWGNTIYF,TGTGCCAGCAGCTTGGCCGCGTGGGGAAACACCATATATTTT
TRBJ1-2,TRBV2,NA,NA,CASSDFNAAAVF,TGTGCCAGCAGTGACTTCAACGCCGCGGCCGTCTTC
TRBJ2-4,TRBV5-4,NA,NA,CASSTQGLLAKNIQYF,TGTGCCAGCAGCACACAGGGTCTTCTAGCCAAAAACATTCAGTACTTC
TRBJ1-4,TRBV7-9,NA,TRBD1,CASSSGQGAEKLFF,TGTGCCAGCAGCTCCGGACAGGGTGCTGAAAAACTGTTTTTT
TRBJ2-7,TRBV30,NA,NA,CAWSSRFEQYF,TGTGCCTGGAGTAGCAGATTCGAGCAGTACTTC
TRBJ1-1,TRBV19,once,NA,CASSIYTEAFF,TGTGCCAGTAGTATATACACTGAAGCTTTCTTT
TRBJ2-5,TRBV2,NA,NA,CASRQTRDRETQYF,TGTGCCAGCAGACAGACCCGGGACCGGGAGACCCAGTACTTC
TRBJ2-7,TRBV5-6,NA,NA,CASSLGPKTGQYF,TGTGCCAGCAGCTTGGGTCCGAAGACCGGGCAGTACTTC
TRBJ2-5,TRBV4-3,few,NA,CASSQDLGGGTQYF,TGCGCCAGCAGCCAAGATCTGGGAGGGGGGACCCAGTACTTC
TRBJ2-5,TRBV7-9,NA,TRBD2,CASSLELLAGDLETQYF,TGTGCCAGCAGCTTAGAGTTGCTAGCGGGGGACTTGGAGACCCAGTACTTC
TRBJ1-2,TRBV20-1,NA,NA,CSANSNYGYTF,TGCAGTGCTAACTCAAACTATGGCTACACCTTC
TRBJ2-4,TRBV15,NA,TRBD2,CATSRDRDYSNIQYF,TGTGCCACCAGCAGAGACCGGGACTACTCGAACATTCAGTACTTC
TRBJ2-6,TRBV2,many,NA,CASTFDGRSGANVLTF,TGTGCCAGCACTTTCGACGGTCGCTCTGGGGCCAACGTCCTGACTTTC